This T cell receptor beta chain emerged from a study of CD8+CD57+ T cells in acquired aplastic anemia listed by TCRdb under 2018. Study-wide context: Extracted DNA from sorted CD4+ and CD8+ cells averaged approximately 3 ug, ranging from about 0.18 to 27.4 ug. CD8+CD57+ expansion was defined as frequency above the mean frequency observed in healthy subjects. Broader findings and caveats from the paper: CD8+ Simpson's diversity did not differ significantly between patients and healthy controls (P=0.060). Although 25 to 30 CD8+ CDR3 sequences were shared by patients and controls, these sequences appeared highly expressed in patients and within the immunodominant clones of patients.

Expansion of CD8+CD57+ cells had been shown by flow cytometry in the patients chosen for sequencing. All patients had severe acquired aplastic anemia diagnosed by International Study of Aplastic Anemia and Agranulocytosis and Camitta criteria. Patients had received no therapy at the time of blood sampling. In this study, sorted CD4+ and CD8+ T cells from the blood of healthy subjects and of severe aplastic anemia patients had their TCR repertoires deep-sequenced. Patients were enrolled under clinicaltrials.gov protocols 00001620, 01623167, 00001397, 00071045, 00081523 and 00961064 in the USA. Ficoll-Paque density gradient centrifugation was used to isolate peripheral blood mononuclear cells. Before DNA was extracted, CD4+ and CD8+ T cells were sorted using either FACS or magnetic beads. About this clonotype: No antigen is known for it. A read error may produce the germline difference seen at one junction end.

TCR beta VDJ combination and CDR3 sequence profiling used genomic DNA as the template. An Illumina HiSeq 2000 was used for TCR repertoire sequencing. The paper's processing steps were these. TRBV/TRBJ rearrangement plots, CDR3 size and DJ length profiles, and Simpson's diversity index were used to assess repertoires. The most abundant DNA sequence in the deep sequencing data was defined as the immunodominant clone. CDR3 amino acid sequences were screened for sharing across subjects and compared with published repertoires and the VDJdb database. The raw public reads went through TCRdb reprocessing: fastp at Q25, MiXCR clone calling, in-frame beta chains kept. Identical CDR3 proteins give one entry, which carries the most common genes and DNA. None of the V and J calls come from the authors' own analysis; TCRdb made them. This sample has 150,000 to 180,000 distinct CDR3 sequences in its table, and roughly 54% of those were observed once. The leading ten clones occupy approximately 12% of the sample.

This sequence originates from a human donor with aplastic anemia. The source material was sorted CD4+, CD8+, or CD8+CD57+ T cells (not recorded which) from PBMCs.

The CDR3 reads as follows: CAGSLGTQGAANEKLFF. The DNA sequence is as follows: TGTGCCGGCAGCTTAGGAACCCAGGGGGCGGCTAATGAAAAACTGTTTTTT. The chain employs TRBV11-1 and TRBJ1-4; the central 8 bases match TRBD1. The CDR3 spans 17 residues, from the cysteine through the phenylalanine. The retained sequence is limited to the CDR3, 51 bases, with the frame set at the first base. The germline V gene (reference sequence) gives CDR1 as SGHAT and CDR2 as FQDESV.